This T cell receptor beta chain originates from a study of CD4 T cells in relation to SARS-CoV-2 and coronaviruses (TCRdb year 2021). In the study overall: In the ViraFEST assay, PBMCs were cultured with antigen for about eleven days, after which TCR beta CDR3s were sequenced to identify antigen-specific clonal expansions. The Adaptive Biotechnologies TCR-sequencing kit was used to sequence samples from three pre-COVID donors and the naive versus memory experiments, whereas other data were Illumina-based. The negative reference condition was either a culture with an HIV-1 Nef peptide pool or a culture with no peptide. A different, Illumina-based TCR-beta assay was used to sequence expansion assays from other donors in the study. Using patient-derived lymphoblastoid cell lines, the shared crossreactive spike epitopes were mapped to their HLA restriction. At the level of individual TCR clonotypes, the study measured memory CD4+ T cell crossreactivity between SARS-CoV-2 spike protein and common cold coronavirus spike proteins.

The investigation overall reported the following: Crossreactivity analysis centred on spike protein, so crossreactivity against other viral proteins was not assessed. In roughly two thirds of donors, memory CD4+ clonotypes turned up that crossrecognized SARS-CoV-2 and at least one common cold coronavirus spike. Significantly weaker SARS-CoV-2-driven expansion was shown by crossreactive clones than by monoreactive clones, consistent with antigenic imprinting. Pre-pandemic and post-infection samples were not both contributed by any donor, so tracing of the source of pre-existing responses was limited. The study was limited by small numbers of patients and tested TCRs.

The library came from the immunoSEQ multiplex PCR assay. The paper's data handling went like this. Preprocessing removed nonproductive sequences and CDR3s not starting with C, not ending with F or W, or shorter than 7 amino acids. The MANAFEST web app was used to call antigen-specific clonotypes on the basis of expansion compared with the reference and with other culture wells. To be counted as positive, a clone had to show significant expansion compared with the reference culture, at an FDR below 0.05, in 2 of 3 replicate wells. To be called positive, a clone also had to show significant expansion compared with every other tandem well and an odds ratio greater than 5. CDR3 homology was measured as pairwise Levenshtein distance, computed with the stringdist R package after trimming three terminal residues from each end. Here the immuneACCESS table is served through TCRdb, limited to in-frame sequences with V and J called. Missing clones are a known gap in these copies; in checked studies unresolved V genes cover under half, and the rest lacks a known reason. V and J calls and clone size are copied from that table; D and trimming were computed from the DNA. The sample includes some 29,000 clones, with 60% to 85% observed a single time. The ten largest clones capture roughly 14% of the sample.

Points on this clone: Its antigen remains undetermined. The sample holds no much larger clone one base away, and base qualities are not on file.

The junction shows trimming of 5 bases on V and 5 bases on J, and the gene matches do not reach 2 bases of it. The germline V gene encodes CDR1 MNHEY and CDR2 SMNVEV (reference sequence). The CDR3 has 15 amino acids, counting the end cysteine and phenylalanine. Only the CDR3 DNA is retained, 45 bases long and in frame from the first base. CD4+ T cells from unexposed donors were collected before the COVID-19 pandemic (2011-2018). Following 10 days of culture, the EasySep CD4+ T cell isolation kit was used to isolate CD4+ T cells. As far as cell numbers permitted, CD4+ T cells from unexposed donors were tested for reactivity against SARS-CoV-2 S and N as well as four spike pools from common cold coronaviruses. PBMCs were cultured at roughly 2.2 million per well in IMDM supplemented with around 5% human AB serum and around 10 IU/ml IL-2. Half of the culture medium was replaced with fresh IL-2-containing medium on days 3 and 7. In general, triplicate replicate wells were used for every peptide culture condition. The leukapheresis product for the unexposed donors was obtained through commercial purchase. Ficoll-Paque PLUS gradient centrifugation was used to isolate PBMCs from leukapheresis product or whole blood. PBMCs were either cryopreserved at -140°C or used fresh in the expansion assay. The QIAamp Micro DNA Kit was used to extract genomic DNA from the CD4+ T cells.

The sequence was obtained from a human donor in good health. Sequencing was performed on CD4+ T cells from PBMCs, cultured in vitro. The rearranged segments are TRBV27 and TRBJ2-2, and 13 junctional nucleotides match TRBD2. The CDR3: CASSRTSGGTGELFF. The nucleotide sequence reads TGTGCCAGCAGTCGGACTAGCGGGGGAACCGGGGAGCTGTTTTTT.